This TCR beta chain originates from a study of blood T cell repertoires in COVID-19. Generated by immunoSEQ multiplex PCR, the TCRdb table keeps only in-frame clones and is missing some. The sample consists of about 59,000 clones, almost 85% of them appearing once. Trimming cost V 0 bases and J 7 bases, with 6 bases left between them. CDR3 length: 12 residues. Germline V gene data show CDR1 as KGHSH and CDR2 as LQKENI. Material: peripheral blood. The chain recombines TRBV18 with TRBJ2-5; D is ambiguous. The TCR comes from a human donor in a cohort sampled during active COVID-19. CDR3 loop: CASSPPSGTQYF. As DNA, the CDR3 is TGTGCCAGCTCACCACCGTCAGGGACCCAGTACTTC.